This TCR beta chain is drawn from a study of blood T cell repertoires in COVID-19. Clones were sequenced by immunoSEQ multiplex PCR, and TCRdb holds only the in-frame ones, with some missing. There are tens of thousands of clones in the sample; 88% occur only once, and more than 1.1% lies in the top ten. The CDR3 totals 17 residues. The V and J ends lost 1 base and 4 bases, in that order; junction bases with no gene match: 10. The germline CDR1 and CDR2 sequences are LGHNT and FRNRAP. This clonotype was sampled from a human donor in a cohort sampled during active COVID-19. The material sequenced was peripheral blood. The V and J genes are TRBV12-5 and TRBJ1-2, with 9 bases identical to TRBD1. CDR3 protein: CASGLGGSGQGPYGYTF. DNA for the CDR3: TGTGCTAGTGGTTTGGGGGGTTCGGGACAGGGCCCCTATGGCTACACCTTC.